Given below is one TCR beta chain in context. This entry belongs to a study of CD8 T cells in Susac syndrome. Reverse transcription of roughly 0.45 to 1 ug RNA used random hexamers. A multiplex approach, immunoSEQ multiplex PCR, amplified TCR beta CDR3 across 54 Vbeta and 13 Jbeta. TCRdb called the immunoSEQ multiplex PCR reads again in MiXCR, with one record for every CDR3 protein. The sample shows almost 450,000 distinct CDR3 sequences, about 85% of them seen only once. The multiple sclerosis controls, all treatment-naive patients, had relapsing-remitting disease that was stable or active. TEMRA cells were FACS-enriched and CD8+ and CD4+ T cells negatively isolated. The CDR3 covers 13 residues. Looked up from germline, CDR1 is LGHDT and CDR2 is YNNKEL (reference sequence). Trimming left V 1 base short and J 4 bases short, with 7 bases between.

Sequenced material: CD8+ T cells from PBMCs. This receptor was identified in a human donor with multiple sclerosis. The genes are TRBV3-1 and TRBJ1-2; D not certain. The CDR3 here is CASSQGRFYGYTF. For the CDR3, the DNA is TGTGCCAGCAGCCAAGGTCGGTTCTATGGCTACACCTTC.